The 22 T cell receptor beta chains in this list originate from one sample, sequenced in a study of post-analysis software for immune sequencing data. Prepared libraries of TCR beta cDNA carried unique molecular identifiers. TCRdb recomputed calls from the PCR reads with MiXCR, one row per CDR3 protein. The sample records hundreds of thousands of distinct CDR3 sequences, approximately 59% being singletons. Notes on the study in general: Controls showed lower frequencies than patients for four to six TRBV segments, and TRBV5-6, TRBV5-1 and TRBV20-1 were among these.

Their antigens are not known. The sample was blood. All receptors come from a girl aged 2-10 years with multiple sclerosis.

This clonotype was seen a handful of times. V usage is TRBV12-3 or TRBV12-4 and J usage is TRBJ1-2; D unclear. The germline V and J ends were trimmed by 3 bases and 10 bases, with 12 bases remaining between them. The CDR3 consists of 12 residues. CDR3 bases: TGTGCCAGCAGTTTGGGCAGTTGGGACTACACCTTC. Its protein is CASSLGSWDYTF.

The chain joins TRBV20-1 to TRBJ1-2; 7 nucleotides align to TRBD1. Germline-derived CDR1 and CDR2 are DFQATT and SNEGSKA (reference sequence). The CDR3 loop spans 10 amino acids. J lost 8 bases, V lost 8 bases, and 5 bases had no gene match. The CDR3 sequence: CSIRGPGYTF. Written as DNA, the CDR3 is TGCAGTATAAGGGGGCCCGGCTACACCTTC.

This clonotype was seen just once. V usage is TRBV11-2 and J usage is TRBJ2-4, with 7 bases fitting TRBD2. Germline CDR1 reads SGHAT; CDR2 reads FQNNGV. J gave up 7 bases and V 6 bases, and 15 bases lay outside the gene matches. The CDR3 spans 16 residues. The CDR3 loop reads CASSTRGGSGGNIQYF. The CDR3 nucleotides read TGTGCCAGCAGTACCCGGGGTGGGTCGGGGGGTAACATTCAGTACTTC.

The chain has TRBV7-2 and TRBJ2-1; 9 bases are a match to TRBD2. Per germline, CDR1 SGHTA and CDR2 FQGNSA. CDR3 length: 14 residues. V dropped 5 bases and J dropped 10; count of bases not matched to a gene: 9. The CDR3 DNA is TGTGCCAGCAGCGTCCTGGGACTAGCCGGGGAGCAGTTCTTC. Protein sequence: CASSVLGLAGEQFF. Complete variable domain (other parts from reference TRBV7-2 and TRBJ2-1): GAGVSQSPSNKVTEKGKDVELRCDPISGHTALYWYRQSLGQGLEFLIYFQGNSAPDKSGLPSDRFSAERTGGSVSTLTIQRTQQEDSAVYLCASSVLGLAGEQFFGPGTRLTVL.

The V and J genes are TRBV25-1 and TRBJ2-1, with 14 bases aligning to TRBD2. The V segment lost 3 bases and the J segment 10 bases; nucleotides outside the gene matches: 8. CDR1 and CDR2 (germline): MGHDK, SYGVNS. The CDR3 contains 16 residues. CDR3 protein: CASSDRLAGGQGEQFF. In nucleotides, the CDR3 is TGTGCCAGCAGTGACCGACTAGCGGGGGGGCAGGGGGAGCAGTTCTTC. The full variable domain, in which reference TRBV25-1 and TRBJ2-1 provide the parts outside the CDR3, is EADIYQTPRYLVIGTGKKITLECSQTMGHDKMYWYQQDPGMELHLIHYSYGVNSTEKGDLSSESTVSRIRTEHFPLTLESARPSHTSQYLCASSDRLAGGQGEQFFGPGTRLTVL.

The chain is built from TRBV5-1 and TRBJ1-1, with 7 positions matching TRBD1. Losses at the gene ends were 3 bases for V and 4 bases for J; bases not matched to a gene: 6. The CDR3 spans 14 residues. Germline V gene lookup returns CDR1 SGHRS and CDR2 YFSETQ. This CDR3 reads CASSSGTEGTEAFF. The CDR3 DNA sequence: TGCGCCAGCAGCTCCGGGACAGAGGGCACTGAAGCTTTCTTT.

This clonotype was detected only a few times. DNA for the CDR3: TGTGCCAGCAGCTTAAGGGCCTTGCAGGGTAAGGCTCTAAATGAGCAGTTCTTC. Protein product: CASSLRALQGKALNEQFF. The chain employs TRBV11-2 and TRBJ2-1; possibly TRBD1 for D (5 bases). The CDR3 has 18 amino acids. Germline V gives CDR1 SGHAT, CDR2 FQNNGV. V was cut by 2 bases and J by 7 bases, with 24 bases left in between.

The rearrangement uses TRBV7-8 and TRBJ2-1; 9 bases are shared with TRBD2. The J segment lost 7 bases and the V segment lost 11 bases, leaving 9 bases of the junction unmatched. From germline, CDR1 is SGHVS and CDR2 FQNEAQ. CDR3 length equals 13 residues. The CDR3 loop is CASREGAENEQFF. The CDR3 DNA reads TGTGCCTCGCGGGAGGGTGCGGAAAATGAGCAGTTCTTC.

The sample holds a few counts of this clonotype. V usage is TRBV10-2 and J usage is TRBJ2-1, with 7 nucleotides matching TRBD1. This CDR3 spans 14 amino acids. Germline V gene lookup returns CDR1 WSHSY and CDR2 SAAADI. V gave up 3 bases and J gave up 6 bases; unmatched junction bases: 5. The chain's CDR3 is CASSDDRVFNEQFF. The CDR3, as DNA: TGCGCCAGCAGTGATGACAGGGTGTTCAATGAGCAGTTCTTC.

The J gene is TRBJ2-4, the V gene TRBV29-1; D remains unclear. The closer fit of TRBJ2-7 to the DNA end suggests the J call may be wrong. CDR3 length: 12 residues. Per the germline V gene, CDR1 is SQVTM and CDR2 is ANQGSEA. The CDR3: CSVAVQHYEQYF. The CDR3, as DNA: TGCAGCGTTGCTGTCCAGCACTACGAGCAGTACTTC.

The rearrangement uses TRBV29-1 and TRBJ2-6, with D possibly called TRBD1 or TRBD2 (6 bases each). The V gene lost 5 bases and the J gene lost 0 bases, with 8 bases spanning the gap. The CDR3 sequence is 14 residues long. Germline assignment: CDR1 SQVTM and CDR2 ANQGSEA. This chain's CDR3 is CSVRGPSGANVLTF. The DNA for the CDR3 is TGCAGCGTTCGGGGGCCCTCTGGGGCCAACGTCCTGACTTTC.

The chain links TRBV5-1 to TRBJ2-1, with D perhaps matching TRBD2 (6 bases). V lost 3 bases to trimming and J lost 6 bases, with 16 bases between them. In germline, CDR1 is SGHRS, CDR2 YFSETQ. There are 15 residues in the CDR3. CDR3 in DNA: TGCGCCAGCAGCTCACGGGAGTTTCTTAGCAATGAGCAGTTCTTC. Translation gives CASSSREFLSNEQFF.

The V gene is TRBV20-1, the J gene TRBJ2-1; possibly TRBD1 for D (6 bases). Deletions cut 0 bases from V and 4 bases from J, with 7 bases between. The length of the CDR3 is 13 residues. In germline, CDR1 is DFQATT, CDR2 SNEGSKA (reference sequence). CDR3: CSAREGQYNEQFF. CDR3 DNA sequence: TGCAGTGCTAGAGAAGGACAGTACAATGAGCAGTTCTTC.

This clonotype was found a few times. The chain joins TRBV4-2 to TRBJ2-2; no clear D. With 0 bases removed from V and 1 base from J, the gap between germline ends came to 9 bases. Per germline, CDR1 LGHNA and CDR2 YNFKEQ. This CDR3 region has 16 residues. Written as DNA, the CDR3 is TGTGCCAGCAGCCAAGAGGTACGACAGAACACCGGGGAGCTGTTTTTT. Its protein product is CASSQEVRQNTGELFF.

This clonotype was observed a handful of times. The chain uses TRBV7-2 and TRBJ1-5; D is undetermined. The CDR3 sequence is 14 residues long. The V gene lost 1 base and the J gene lost 5 bases, with 9 bases spanning the gap. Germline CDR1 and CDR2: SGHTA and FQGNSA. DNA for the CDR3: TGTGCCAGCAGCTTAGTAGTAGACTATCAGCCCCAGCATTTT. Its protein product is CASSLVVDYQPQHF. The variable domain in full, completed from reference TRBV7-2 and TRBJ1-5, reads GAGVSQSPSNKVTEKGKDVELRCDPISGHTALYWYRQSLGQGLEFLIYFQGNSAPDKSGLPSDRFSAERTGGSVSTLTIQRTQQEDSAVYLCASSLVVDYQPQHFGDGTRLSIL.

V usage is TRBV12-3 or TRBV12-4 and J usage is TRBJ1-5, with 7 bases matching TRBD1. This CDR3 is 15 amino acids long. V lost 6 bases, J lost 2 bases, and 7 bases stayed unmatched. The CDR3 coding sequence is TGTGCCAGCAGACCGACAGGGAGCGGCAATCAGCCCCAGCATTTT. This encodes CASRPTGSGNQPQHF.

The sample holds one count of this clonotype. J is TRBJ2-6 and V is TRBV4-3; D call uncertain. Germline values: CDR1 LGHNA, CDR2 YSLEER. Trimming took 0 bases from V and 5 from J, leaving 11 bases between them. The CDR3 is made up of 16 amino acids. The CDR3 reads CASSQDRRVWANVLTF. CDR3 DNA sequence: TGCGCCAGCAGCCAAGATCGTCGGGTTTGGGCCAACGTCCTGACTTTC.

The table lists this clonotype with a few counts. CDR3 bases: TGCAGTGCTAGTTGGGGTTATGGCTACACCTTC. Translating it yields CSASWGYGYTF. V usage is TRBV20-1 and J usage is TRBJ1-2; D uncertain. The CDR3 has 11 residues. V was pared by 3 bases and J by 5 bases, with 7 bases between. Germline CDR1 is DFQATT and CDR2 is SNEGSKA (reference sequence).

The CDR3 loop is CASSLGSRNTEAFF. CDR3 nucleotide sequence: TGTGCCAGCAGCTTAGGATCCAGGAACACTGAAGCTTTCTTT. V is TRBV7-6 and J is TRBJ1-1; unclear D gene. Trimming removed 1 base from V and 1 base from J, with 7 bases in between. Germline CDR1 reads SGHVS; CDR2 reads FNYEAQ. The CDR3 covers 14 residues.

This rearrangement joins TRBV6-2 or TRBV6-3 to TRBJ2-3, with TRBD1 identical over 7 bases. With V trimmed by 6 bases and J by 5 bases, 8 bases remained unmatched. This CDR3 is 14 amino acids long. Germline V gene data show CDR1 as MNHEY and CDR2 as SVGEGT. CDR3 residues: CASSPQGDGDTQYF. CDR3 in DNA: TGTGCCAGCAGCCCCCAGGGGGATGGAGATACGCAGTATTTT.

A few counts support this clonotype. The rearrangement links TRBV12-3 or TRBV12-4 to TRBJ2-1, with D possibly being TRBD1 (5 bases). The CDR3 sequence is 16 residues long. V gave up 3 bases and J gave up 6 bases, with 18 bases separating them. DNA for the CDR3: TGTGCCAGCAGTTTCATTCAGGGCGATCTACGCAATGAGCAGTTCTTC. Encoded protein: CASSFIQGDLRNEQFF.

The CDR3 region has the DNA TGCGCCAGCAGCCGCCCCACAGGGGGAAGTTCAGATACGCAGTATTTT. Translated: CASSRPTGGSSDTQYF. V is TRBV5-1 and J is TRBJ2-3, with 8 bases identical to TRBD1. The CDR3 totals 16 residues. V gave up 4 bases and J gave up 4 bases; unmatched junction bases: 11. Germline CDR1 SGHRS, CDR2 YFSETQ.